These T cell receptor beta chains were read from a single sample in a study of T cells in Graves' hyperthyroidism and ophthalmopathy. TCRdb re-analysed the multiplex PCR reads in MiXCR, keeping a single row per CDR3 protein. Of roughly 500,000 distinct CDR3 sequences in the sample, roughly 23% are singletons; the top ten hold approximately 49%. Specimen: blood. The receptors were gathered from a woman in her 70s with Graves' ophthalmopathy. CDR3s include the opening cysteine and the closing phenylalanine or tryptophan. The order of the fields is J gene, clone size, V gene, D gene, CDR3 protein. A D gene is named only where the DNA matches it firmly. A clone size is listed for some rows: how often the clone was seen (once, few, many), or a class if it is expanded.

TRBJ2-5	.	TRBV9	.	CASSVVAAGQETQYF
TRBJ1-1	few	TRBV7-3	.	CASSSFVGQSWAFF
TRBJ1-5	many	TRBV6-2/TRBV6-3	TRBD1	CASDRAGNQPQHF
TRBJ2-1	many	TRBV6-2/TRBV6-3	TRBD2	CATRTSGSRYNEQFF
TRBJ1-1	few	TRBV5-6	.	CASSWDRGGAAEAFF
TRBJ1-1	many	TRBV25-1	.	CASSELARGGYTEAFF
TRBJ1-6	.	TRBV28	TRBD1	CASRSGTGFSPLHF
TRBJ2-1	few	TRBV7-3	TRBD2	CASSLLAGKYNEQFF
TRBJ2-3	few	TRBV20-1	TRBD2	CSAHPLSGMPGDTQYF
TRBJ1-2	.	TRBV12-5	.	CASGLVPGQADGYTF
TRBJ2-6	.	TRBV12-3/TRBV12-4	TRBD2	CASSAASGRASGANVLTF
TRBJ2-7	few	TRBV30	.	CAWSHLTGTIRDEQYF
TRBJ2-5	.	TRBV7-3	.	CASSWAAAETQYF
TRBJ1-1	many	TRBV20-1	.	CSARRGGPNTEAFF
TRBJ1-6	.	TRBV7-2	.	CASSSEGQYLSPLHF
TRBJ2-1	.	TRBV7-3	.	CASSLMAGRPYNEQFF
TRBJ1-1	.	TRBV5-4	.	CASSLAGTYTEAFF
TRBJ2-1	few	TRBV29-1	.	CSVRLVTYEQFF
TRBJ1-6	few	TRBV27	TRBD1	CASSLSRQGNNSPLHF
TRBJ1-2	.	TRBV6-5	TRBD1	CASSYPGQGGYTF
TRBJ1-2	few	TRBV24-1	TRBD1	CATSEGTGFDGYTF
TRBJ2-1	few	TRBV19	TRBD2	CASSIESGRRFEQFF
TRBJ1-4	many	TRBV12-3/TRBV12-4	.	CASSLRRNEKLFF
TRBJ2-2	.	TRBV6-5	.	CASSYERAPNTGELFF
TRBJ1-4	few	TRBV5-1	.	CASSPGVLTNEKLFF
TRBJ2-4	.	TRBV12-3/TRBV12-4	.	CASSLEQLQAKNIQYF
TRBJ2-1	.	TRBV6-1	.	CASRPWGADNEQFF
TRBJ2-1	.	TRBV27	.	CASSLYGAEQFF
TRBJ2-6	.	TRBV7-3	TRBD1	CASSLTTGHGANVLTF
TRBJ1-6	.	TRBV12-3/TRBV12-4	.	CASSIQGGDSPLHF
TRBJ2-6	few	TRBV28	.	CASSLWSTGANVLTF
TRBJ1-1	many	TRBV20-1	.	CSAIGPRTAEAFF
TRBJ1-1	once	TRBV2	.	CASSDLAAENTEAFF
TRBJ2-3	few	TRBV3-1	TRBD2	CASSQRGRTDTQYF
TRBJ1-1	many	TRBV3-1	.	CASSQVTGSEAFF
TRBJ2-3	.	TRBV11-1	TRBD1	CASSPGQITDTQYF
TRBJ2-2	many	TRBV6-1	.	CASSPSGTGELFF
TRBJ2-3	.	TRBV7-9	.	CASEGPDTQYF
TRBJ2-3	.	TRBV4-3	.	CASSQLYWLSTDTQYF
TRBJ2-4	few	TRBV5-6	TRBD2	CASSFREGKNIQYF
TRBJ1-2	few	TRBV18	TRBD1	CASSRGQDYGYTF
TRBJ1-2	few	TRBV28	TRBD1	CASKMDRNNYGYTF
TRBJ1-1	few	TRBV2	.	CASRTTGSNTEAFF
TRBJ1-1	.	TRBV9	.	CASSVGVRDRSAFF
TRBJ1-6	.	TRBV10-3	.	CAIRRGGDSYNSPLHF
TRBJ1-4	few	TRBV12-3/TRBV12-4	.	CASIFPAKRVLVLNEKLFF
TRBJ1-1	many	TRBV11-2	TRBD1	CASSPSTGARGAFF
TRBJ2-5	.	TRBV20-1	TRBD2	CSARDPFRAGEGTQYF
TRBJ2-1	.	TRBV10-3	.	CAISVAGQGNNEQFF
TRBJ2-2	.	TRBV10-3	TRBD1	CATRDRQNTGELFF
TRBJ2-2	many	TRBV5-1	.	CASSSGNTGELFF